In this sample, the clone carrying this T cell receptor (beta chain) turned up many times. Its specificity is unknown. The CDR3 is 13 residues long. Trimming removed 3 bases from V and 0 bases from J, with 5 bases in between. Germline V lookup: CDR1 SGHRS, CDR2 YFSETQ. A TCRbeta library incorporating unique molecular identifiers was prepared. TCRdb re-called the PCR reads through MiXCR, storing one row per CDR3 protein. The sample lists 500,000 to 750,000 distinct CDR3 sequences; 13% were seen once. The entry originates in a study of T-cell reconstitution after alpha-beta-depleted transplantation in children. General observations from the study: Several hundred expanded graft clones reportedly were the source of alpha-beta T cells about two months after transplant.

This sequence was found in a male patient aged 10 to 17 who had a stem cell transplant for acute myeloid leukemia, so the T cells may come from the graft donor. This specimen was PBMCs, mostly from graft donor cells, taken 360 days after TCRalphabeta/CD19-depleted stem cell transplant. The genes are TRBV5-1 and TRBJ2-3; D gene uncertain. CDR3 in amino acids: CASSWVSTDTQYF. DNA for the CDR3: TGCGCCAGCAGCTGGGTGAGCACAGATACGCAGTATTTT.